This T cell receptor beta chain was captured in a study of shared clonotypes between healthy human individuals. Selected positively for CCR7 and CD45RO-negative, naive CD8 cells excluded terminally differentiated effector memory CD45RA+ cells. The CDR3 consists of 14 residues. Trimming cost V 6 bases and J 3 bases; bases outside gene matches: 8. Germline V gene sequence: CDR1 SNHLY, CDR2 FYNNEI. The method was immunoSEQ multiplex PCR; TCRdb's version includes in-frame clones alone and lacks a portion of them. The data hold 2 million or so clones, with about 95% observed a single time. The gene calls are TRBV2 and TRBJ2-7; 7 nucleotides match TRBD1. The sequenced sample consisted of naive CD8+ T cells sorted from blood. The origin of this receptor is a man younger than 35 in good health. This CDR3 reads CASSPTGTYYEQYF. The CDR3 DNA reads TGTGCCAGCAGCCCGACAGGGACCTACTACGAGCAGTACTTC.